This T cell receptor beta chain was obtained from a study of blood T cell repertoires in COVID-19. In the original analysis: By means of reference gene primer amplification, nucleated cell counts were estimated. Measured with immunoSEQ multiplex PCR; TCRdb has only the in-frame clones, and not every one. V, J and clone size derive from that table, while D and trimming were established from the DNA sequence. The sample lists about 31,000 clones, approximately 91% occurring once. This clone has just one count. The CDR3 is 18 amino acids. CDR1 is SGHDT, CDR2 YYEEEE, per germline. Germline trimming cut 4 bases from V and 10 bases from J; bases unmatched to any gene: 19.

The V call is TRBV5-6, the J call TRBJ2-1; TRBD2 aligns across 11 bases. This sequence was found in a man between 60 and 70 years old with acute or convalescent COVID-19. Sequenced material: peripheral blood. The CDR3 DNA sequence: TGTGCCAGCAGCCAAGCCCCTATACTAGCGGGAGAATCGTGGGAGCAGTTCTTC. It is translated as CASSQAPILAGESWEQFF.